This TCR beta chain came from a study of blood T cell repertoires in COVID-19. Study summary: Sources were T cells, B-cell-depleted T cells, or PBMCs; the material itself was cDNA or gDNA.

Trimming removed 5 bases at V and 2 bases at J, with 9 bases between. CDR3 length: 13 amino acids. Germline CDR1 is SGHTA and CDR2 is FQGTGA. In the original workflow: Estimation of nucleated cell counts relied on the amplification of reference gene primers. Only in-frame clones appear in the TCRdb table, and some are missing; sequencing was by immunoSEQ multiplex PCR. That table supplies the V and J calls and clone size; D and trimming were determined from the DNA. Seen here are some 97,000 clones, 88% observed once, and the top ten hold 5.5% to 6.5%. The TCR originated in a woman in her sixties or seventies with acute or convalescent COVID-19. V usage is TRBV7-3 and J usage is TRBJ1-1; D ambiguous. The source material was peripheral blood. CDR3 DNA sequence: TGTGCCAGCAGCCGGGGAGCCAACACTGAAGCTTTCTTT. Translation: CASSRGANTEAFF.